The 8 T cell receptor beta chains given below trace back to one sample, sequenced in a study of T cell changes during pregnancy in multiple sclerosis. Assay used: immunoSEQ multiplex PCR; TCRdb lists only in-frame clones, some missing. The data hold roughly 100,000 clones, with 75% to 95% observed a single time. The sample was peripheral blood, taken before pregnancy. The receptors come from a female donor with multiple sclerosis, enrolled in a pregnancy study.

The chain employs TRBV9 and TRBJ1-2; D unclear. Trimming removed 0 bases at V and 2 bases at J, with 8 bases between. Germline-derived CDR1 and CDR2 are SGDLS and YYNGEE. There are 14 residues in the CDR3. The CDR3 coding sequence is TGTGCCAGCAGCGTAGATGGGCAAAACTATGGCTACACCTTC. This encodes CASSVDGQNYGYTF.

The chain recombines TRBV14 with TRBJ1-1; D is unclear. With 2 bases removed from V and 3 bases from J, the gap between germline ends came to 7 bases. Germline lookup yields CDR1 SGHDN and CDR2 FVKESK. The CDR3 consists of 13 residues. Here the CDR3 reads CASSQIRDTEAFF. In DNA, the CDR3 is TGTGCCAGCAGCCAAATTCGGGACACTGAAGCTTTCTTT.

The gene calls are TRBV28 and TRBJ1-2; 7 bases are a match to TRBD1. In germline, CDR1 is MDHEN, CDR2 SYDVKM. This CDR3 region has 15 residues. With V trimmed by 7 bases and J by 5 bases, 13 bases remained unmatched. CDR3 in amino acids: CASTIPGQLLYGYTF. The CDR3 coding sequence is TGTGCCAGCACCATTCCGGGACAGCTACTATATGGCTACACCTTC.

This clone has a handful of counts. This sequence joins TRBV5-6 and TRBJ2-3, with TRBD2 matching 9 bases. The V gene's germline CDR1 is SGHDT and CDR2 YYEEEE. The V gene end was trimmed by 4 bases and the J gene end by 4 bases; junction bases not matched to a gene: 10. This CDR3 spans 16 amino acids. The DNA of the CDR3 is TGTGCCAGCAGCCCCAGGCGGACTAGCGTTGCAGATACGCAGTATTTT. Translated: CASSPRRTSVADTQYF. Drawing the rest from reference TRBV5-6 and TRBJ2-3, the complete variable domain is DAGVTQSPTHLIKTRGQQVTLRCSPKSGHDTVSWYQQALGQGPQFIFQYYEEEERQRGNFPDRFSGHQFPNYSSELNVNALLLGDSALYLCASSPRRTSVADTQYFGPGTRLTVL.

CDR3 coding DNA: TGTGCCAGCAGCTTTGGGGGGGGAAACACAGATACGCAGTATTTT. This encodes CASSFGGGNTDTQYF. The chain joins TRBV11-3 to TRBJ2-3, with TRBD2 matching over 7 bases. The V segment lost 3 bases and the J segment 2 bases; nucleotides outside the gene matches: 5. Germline V gene data show CDR1 as SGHNT and CDR2 as YENEEA. The CDR3 contains 15 residues.

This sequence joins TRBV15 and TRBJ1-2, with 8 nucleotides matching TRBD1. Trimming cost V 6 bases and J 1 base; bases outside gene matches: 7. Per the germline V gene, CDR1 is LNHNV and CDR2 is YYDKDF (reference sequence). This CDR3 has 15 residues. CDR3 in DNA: TGTGCCACCAGGTTGTTAGACAGGGGTAACTATGGCTACACCTTC. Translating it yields CATRLLDRGNYGYTF.

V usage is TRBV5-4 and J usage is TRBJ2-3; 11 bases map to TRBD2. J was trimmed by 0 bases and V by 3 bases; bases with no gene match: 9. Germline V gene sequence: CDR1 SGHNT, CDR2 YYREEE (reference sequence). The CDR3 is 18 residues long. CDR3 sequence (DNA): TGTGCCAGCAGCTCCACCGTGGTAGCGGGGGGGAGCACAGATACGCAGTATTTT. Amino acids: CASSSTVVAGGSTDTQYF. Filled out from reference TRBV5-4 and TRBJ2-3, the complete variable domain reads ETGVTQSPTHLIKTRGQQVTLRCSSQSGHNTVSWYQQALGQGPQFIFQYYREEENGRGNFPPRFSGLQFPNYSSELNVNALELDDSALYLCASSSTVVAGGSTDTQYFGPGTRLTVL.

CDR3 region: CASSLSGGRTEAFF. CDR3 DNA: TGCGCCAGCAGCTTGTCGGGGGGGCGAACTGAAGCTTTCTTT. The V call is TRBV5-1, the J call TRBJ1-1; TRBD1 is a possible D gene (6 bases). CDR3 length: 14 residues. In germline, CDR1 is SGHRS, CDR2 YFSETQ. V was shortened by 1 base and J by 5 bases, with 12 bases between the two germline ends. Variable domain in full (rest from reference TRBV5-1 and TRBJ1-1): KAGVTQTPRYLIKTRGQQVTLSCSPISGHRSVSWYQQTPGQGLQFLFEYFSETQRNKGNFPGRFSGRQFSNSRSEMNVSTLELGDSALYLCASSLSGGRTEAFFGQGTRLTVV.